This T cell receptor (beta chain) comes out of a study of cytomegalovirus exposure and HLA in healthy donors. The study, taken as a whole, reports: Sequencing likely generated an artifact that appeared as a cluster of highly shared sequence variants. As confirmed in vitro, three CMV-associated chains were specific for CMV antigens.

As concerns this clone: As yet, its antigen is unknown.

V lost 2 bases to trimming and J lost 6 bases, with 10 bases between them. This CDR3 has 13 amino acids. CDR1 is SNHLY and CDR2 is FYNNEI in the germline V gene. Use of 60 Vbeta and 13 Jbeta primers characterized the PCR. As processed by the authors: A follow-up analysis tallied about 88 million unique TCR beta chains, about 10 million shared. Only in-frame clones appear in the TCRdb table, and some are missing; sequencing was by immunoSEQ multiplex PCR. The V and J calls and clone size were taken over from that table, and D and trimming were inferred from the DNA. In the table there are some 130,000 clones, about 70% of which are singletons.

The sequence derives from a male donor in good health and CMV-seronegative. Sequencing was done on a sample of PBMCs. The chain has TRBV2 and TRBJ1-1; D gene ambiguous. CDR3 region: CASSESGEAEAFF. The CDR3 bases are TGTGCCAGCAGTGAAAGCGGGGAGGCTGAAGCTTTCTTT.